This T cell receptor beta chain originates from a study of PD-L1 blockade in urothelial cancer. Across the study: Every 3 weeks, patients received intravenous atezolizumab 1,200 mg, beginning 2014.

CDR1 is SQVTM, CDR2 ANQGSEA, per germline. The CDR3 loop spans 12 amino acids. V lost 7 bases, J lost 0 bases, and 10 bases lay in between. Time point reported: pretreatment peripheral blood. Patients had urothelial carcinoma that was locally advanced or metastatic. The authors spiked synthetic TCR analog templates into each PCR. Measured with immunoSEQ multiplex PCR; TCRdb has only the in-frame clones, and not every one. The sample shows tens of thousands of clones, roughly 89% of them seen only once. This sequence joins TRBV29-1 and TRBJ2-7, with a weak D call TRBD1 (6 bases). The sequences come from PBMCs, collected around atezolizumab (anti-PD-L1) treatment. The TCR was taken from a woman aged 55 to 70 with urothelial cancer. CDR3 DNA sequence: TGCAGCGCTGCGGACAGCTCCTACGAGCAGTACTTC. The encoded protein is CSAADSSYEQYF.